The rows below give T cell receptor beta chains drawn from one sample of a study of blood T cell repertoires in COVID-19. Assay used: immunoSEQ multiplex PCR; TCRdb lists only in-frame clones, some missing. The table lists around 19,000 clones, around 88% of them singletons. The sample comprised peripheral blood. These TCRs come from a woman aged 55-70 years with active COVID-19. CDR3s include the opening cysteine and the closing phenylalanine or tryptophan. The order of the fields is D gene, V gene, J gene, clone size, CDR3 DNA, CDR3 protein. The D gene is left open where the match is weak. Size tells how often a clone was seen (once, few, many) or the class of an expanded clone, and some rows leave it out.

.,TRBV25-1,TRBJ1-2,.,TGTGCCAGCAGTGAATTGGCGAAGGCGGGCGGCTACACCTTC,CASSELAKAGGYTF
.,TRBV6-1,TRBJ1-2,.,TGTGCCAGCAGTGACGGGGGGCTCGGCTACACCTTC,CASSDGGLGYTF
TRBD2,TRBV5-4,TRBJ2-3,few,TGTGCCAGCAGCTTGAGGACTAGCGGGGTAGCAGATACGCAGTATTTT,CASSLRTSGVADTQYF
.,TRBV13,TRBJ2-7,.,TGTGCCAGCAGCTTAATCGCAGGGAAGGGAACCTACGAGCAGTACTTC,CASSLIAGKGTYEQYF
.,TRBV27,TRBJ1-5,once,TGTGCCAGCAGTTTATCCCGGGGTAGCAATCAGCCCCAGCATTTT,CASSLSRGSNQPQHF
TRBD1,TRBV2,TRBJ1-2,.,TGTGCCAGCAGTCCAGCTGGGACAGGACTAAACCGTGGCTACACCTTC,CASSPAGTGLNRGYTF
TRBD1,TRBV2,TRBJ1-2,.,TGTGCCAGCAGCCCCCGACAGGGGAATGGCTACACCTTC,CASSPRQGNGYTF
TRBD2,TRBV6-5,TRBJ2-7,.,TGTGCCAGCACCCCTCCGGGGGGGTACTACGAGCAGTACTTC,CASTPPGGYYEQYF
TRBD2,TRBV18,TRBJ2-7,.,TGTGCCAGCTCCCGAGGGGCTAGCGGGGGGTCCCCCTACGAGCAGTACTTC,CASSRGASGGSPYEQYF
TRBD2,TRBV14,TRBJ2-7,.,TGTGCCAGCAGCCCCCCTAGCGGGGGGACCTACGAGCAGTACTTC,CASSPPSGGTYEQYF
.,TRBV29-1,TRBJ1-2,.,TGCAGCGCAAGGGGAAATAACTATGGCTACACCTTC,CSARGNNYGYTF
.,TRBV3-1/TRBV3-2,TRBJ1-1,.,TGTGCCAGCAGCCAACTCCCGGGGGTGGGTACTGAAGCTTTCTTT,CASSQLPGVGTEAFF
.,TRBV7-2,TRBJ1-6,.,TGTGCCAGCAGCTTAGTAGGCAGCGTGAGCTCCTATAATTCACCCCTCCACTTT,CASSLVGSVSSYNSPLHF
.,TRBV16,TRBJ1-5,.,TGTGCCAGCAGCCAACGTTATAGCAATCAGCCCCAGCATTTT,CASSQRYSNQPQHF
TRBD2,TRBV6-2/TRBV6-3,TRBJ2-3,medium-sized,TGTGCCAGCAGTTACGGACTAGCGGGGATATACACAGATACGCAGTATTTT,CASSYGLAGIYTDTQYF
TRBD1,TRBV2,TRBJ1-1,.,TGTGCCAGCACTAGGGGACAGTCGAACACTGAAGCTTTCTTT,CASTRGQSNTEAFF
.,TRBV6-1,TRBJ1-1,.,TGTGCCAGCAGTGAAGCGCATATCAGGGGAGCTGAAGCTTTCTTT,CASSEAHIRGAEAFF
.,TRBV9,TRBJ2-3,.,TGTGCCAGCAGCCGAATAGCCGGGAGAACAGATACGCAGTATTTT,CASSRIAGRTDTQYF
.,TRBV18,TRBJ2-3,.,TGTGCCAGCTCACCACCTCTGGGGAACGGGGGACGCAGCACAGATACGCAGTATTTT,CASSPPLGNGGRSTDTQYF
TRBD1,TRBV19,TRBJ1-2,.,TGTGCCAGTAGTACGACAGGGGAAGGTAACTATGGCTACACCTTC,CASSTTGEGNYGYTF
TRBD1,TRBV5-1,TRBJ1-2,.,TGCGCCAGCAGCTCCGGGACAGACGGTCCTGGCTACACCTTC,CASSSGTDGPGYTF
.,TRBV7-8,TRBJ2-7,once,TGTGCCAGCAGCTTAGCGGGGGGTCCCTCCTACGAGCAGTACTTC,CASSLAGGPSYEQYF
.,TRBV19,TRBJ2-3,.,TGTGCCAGTAGACCCGGAGTTGGAATCCATACGCAGTATTTT,CASRPGVGIHTQYF
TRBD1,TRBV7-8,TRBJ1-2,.,TGTGCCAGCAGCGACGGGACAGGCCGAGGAGGCTACACCTTC,CASSDGTGRGGYTF
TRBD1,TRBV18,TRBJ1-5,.,TGTGCCAGCTCACCAGACAGGGGGGGCAATCAGCCCCAGCATTTT,CASSPDRGGNQPQHF
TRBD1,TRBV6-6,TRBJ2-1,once,TGTGCCAGCAGTTACTCCGGGACAGGGATGAATGAGCAGTTCTTC,CASSYSGTGMNEQFF
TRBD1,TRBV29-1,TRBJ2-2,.,TGCAGCGTTGTACAGGGGGCTTTATCCGGGGAGCTGTTTTTT,CSVVQGALSGELFF
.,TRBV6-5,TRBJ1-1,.,TGTGCCAGCAAAGCAGGTCCCATGAACACTGAAGCTTTCTTT,CASKAGPMNTEAFF